Below, 17 T cell receptor beta chains from the same sample are listed, as sequenced in a study of quantifying T cell responses using KT2 cells. On the study more broadly: Reverse transcription used primers in the TCR alpha and beta constant regions.

Each cDNA got a UMI-containing oligo ligated at its 3' end. An equimolar mix of RC1.1 and RC1.2 primed the beta chain across TRBC1 and TRBC2. TCRdb analysed the UMI-ligation and nested PCR reads with MiXCR anew, one entry per CDR3 protein. Here the sample spans over 40,000 distinct CDR3 sequences, about 9.9% being singletons. The sample consisted of PBMCs spiked with cells of the T cell clone KT2. All receptors derive from a human donor.

The chain joins TRBV27 to TRBJ2-3; possible D gene TRBD2, 5 bases. The germline gives CDR1 MNHEY, CDR2 SMNVEV (reference sequence). V was clipped by 6 bases and J by 0 bases, with 13 bases between them. The CDR3 loop spans 15 amino acids. CDR3 protein: CASRVLGVSTDTQYF. As DNA, the CDR3 is TGTGCCAGCAGGGTCCTCGGGGTCAGCACAGATACGCAGTATTTT.

This clonotype appeared a few times. This chain uses TRBV15 with TRBJ1-2; a possible D gene is TRBD1 (5 bases). Germline V gives CDR1 LNHNV, CDR2 YYDKDF (reference sequence). The V end was cut by 5 bases, the J end by 2 bases, with 12 bases between. The CDR3 length is 14 residues. This CDR3 reads CATSGRQKNYGYTF. In nucleotides, the CDR3 is TGTGCCACCAGCGGCCGACAGAAGAACTATGGCTACACCTTC.

This clonotype showed up many times. The rearrangement uses TRBV19 and TRBJ2-1; D is undetermined. CDR1 and CDR2 from the germline V gene are LNHDA and SQIVND (reference sequence). This CDR3 spans 14 amino acids. Trimming took off 5 bases at V and 5 bases at J, with 13 bases between the two ends. The CDR3 DNA sequence: TGTGCCAGTAGTCCAGACCAGGCCCACAATGAGCAGTTCTTC. Translating gives CASSPDQAHNEQFF.

The rearrangement uses TRBV29-1 and TRBJ2-3; 7 nucleotides line up with TRBD1. Germline values: CDR1 SQVTM, CDR2 ANQGSEA. V gave up 6 bases and J gave up 3 bases; unmatched junction bases: 6. The CDR3 is 13 amino acids. CDR3 coding DNA: TGCAGCGTACGACAGGGTGGGACAGATACGCAGTATTTT. Protein: CSVRQGGTDTQYF.

This clonotype was seen a handful of times. The chain uses TRBV12-3 or TRBV12-4 and TRBJ1-5; D perhaps matches TRBD1 (5 bases). V lost 4 bases and J 0 bases, leaving 13 bases between the germline ends. The CDR3 consists of 16 residues. The chain's CDR3 is CASSSGTPTSNQPQHF. The CDR3 DNA reads as TGTGCCAGCAGTTCAGGGACCCCCACTAGCAATCAGCCCCAGCATTTT.

The V and J genes are TRBV7-2 and TRBJ1-1, with a weak D call TRBD1 (5 bases). CDR3 length: 14 amino acids. The germline V gene has CDR1 SGHTA and CDR2 FQGNSA. The ends were cut back, 5 bases at V and 4 bases at J, with 14 bases in the middle. The CDR3 DNA sequence: TGTGCCAGCAGCCTTAGGGGAAGGAGCACTGAAGCTTTCTTT. Its translation: CASSLRGRSTEAFF.

This clonotype has only a few counts. V and J are TRBV5-5 and TRBJ2-1; 9 nucleotides agree with TRBD1. V gave up 3 bases and J gave up 3 bases; unmatched junction bases: 4. Germline V gene sequence: CDR1 SGHKS, CDR2 YYEKEE (reference sequence). The CDR3 is made up of 15 amino acids. CDR3 nucleotides: TGTGCCAGCAGCTGGGGACAGGGAAACTACAATGAGCAGTTCTTC. Protein: CASSWGQGNYNEQFF. Full variable domain (missing parts from reference TRBV5-5 and TRBJ2-1): DAGVTQSPTHLIKTRGQQVTLRCSPISGHKSVSWYQQVLGQGPQFIFQYYEKEERGRGNFPDRFSARQFPNYSSELNVNALLLGDSALYLCASSWGQGNYNEQFFGPGTRLTVL.

The rearrangement links TRBV29-1 to TRBJ1-3, with 8 nucleotides matching TRBD1. Germline CDR1 and CDR2: SQVTM and ANQGSEA. The CDR3 has 16 residues. Trimming removed 4 bases from V and 4 bases from J; junction bases left unmatched: 12. The CDR3 here is CSVAPGGEPLGNTIYF. The CDR3 region has the DNA TGCAGCGTTGCGCCAGGGGGCGAACCCCTCGGAAACACCATATATTTT.

The chain recombines TRBV12-3 or TRBV12-4 with TRBJ1-5; 8 positions agree with TRBD1. V was clipped by 5 bases and J by 4 bases; unmatched bases: 4. The CDR3 extends over 14 amino acids. The CDR3 spells CASSGQGNNQPQHF. In DNA form, the CDR3 reads TGTGCCAGCAGTGGACAGGGAAATAATCAGCCCCAGCATTTT.

The chain recombines TRBV7-8 with TRBJ1-1; no firm D call. The V gene's germline CDR1 is SGHVS and CDR2 FQNEAQ. The V end was cut by 0 bases, the J end by 2 bases, with 7 bases between. The CDR3 spans 14 residues. CDR3 sequence: CASSLASFNTEAFF. The CDR3 DNA is TGTGCCAGCAGCTTAGCCTCCTTTAACACTGAAGCTTTCTTT. Looking up the rest from reference TRBV7-8 and TRBJ1-1 gives the full variable domain: GAGVSQSPRYKVAKRGQDVALRCDPISGHVSLFWYQQALGQGPEFLTYFQNEAQLDKSGLPSDRFFAERPEGSVSTLKIQRTQQEDSAVYLCASSLASFNTEAFFGQGTRLTVV.

This clonotype has just a few counts. This chain joins TRBV9 and TRBJ1-1, with TRBD1 matching 8 bases. Unmatched junction bases numbered 5, after V lost 3 bases and J lost 4 bases. Germline V gene lookup returns CDR1 SGDLS and CDR2 YYNGEE. The CDR3 is 14 amino acids. CDR3: CASSGLQGVTEAFF. In DNA form, the CDR3 reads TGTGCCAGCAGCGGTCTACAGGGGGTCACTGAAGCTTTCTTT.

This clonotype has a count of ten or more. This sequence joins TRBV4-2 and TRBJ2-2, with no clear D. The germline V and J ends were trimmed by 0 bases and 5 bases, with 4 bases remaining between them. Germline loops: CDR1 LGHNA, CDR2 YNFKEQ. The length of the CDR3 is 13 residues. In DNA, the CDR3 is TGTGCCAGCAGCCAAGATAGGACCGGGGAGCTGTTTTTT. This gives the protein CASSQDRTGELFF.

This clonotype was observed a handful of times. The rearrangement uses TRBV20-1 and TRBJ2-4; 10 nucleotides align to TRBD2. The V segment lost 0 bases and the J segment 10 bases; nucleotides outside the gene matches: 6. The CDR3 length is 14 residues. The germline gives CDR1 DFQATT, CDR2 SNEGSKA (reference sequence). As DNA, the CDR3 is TGCAGTGCTAGAGATCTGGTTAGCGGGAGGATTCAGTACTTC. Protein sequence: CSARDLVSGRIQYF.

The chain has TRBV6-2 or TRBV6-3 and TRBJ1-5, with a weak D call TRBD1 (6 bases). CDR3 size: 13 residues. Trimming took off 5 bases at V and 7 bases at J, with 12 bases between the two ends. The V gene's germline CDR1 is MNHEY and CDR2 SVGEGT. The CDR3: CASSGQYTQPQHF. The CDR3 DNA reads as TGTGCCAGCAGTGGACAGTATACCCAGCCCCAGCATTTT.

The chain joins TRBV6-5 to TRBJ2-2; 7 nucleotides agree with TRBD1. Germline V CDR1 and CDR2: MNHEY, SVGAGI. The J segment lost 4 bases and the V segment lost 6 bases, leaving 8 bases of the junction unmatched. The CDR3 is 15 amino acids. DNA of the CDR3: TGTGCCAGCAGCCGCGGACAGGAGGCCACCGGGGAGCTGTTTTTT. This sequence encodes CASSRGQEATGELFF.

This clonotype has a handful of counts. CDR3 nucleotides: TGTGCCAGCAGTGGTAGCTCCCAAGAGACCCAGTACTTC. Translation gives CASSGSSQETQYF. The chain recombines TRBV2 with TRBJ2-5; D is ambiguous. Trimming removed 4 bases at V and 1 base at J, with 7 bases between. The CDR3 sequence is 13 residues long. CDR1 is SNHLY and CDR2 is FYNNEI in the germline V gene. The full variable domain, completed using reference TRBV2 and TRBJ2-5, is EPEVTQTPSHQVTQMGQEVILRCVPISNHLYFYWYRQILGQKVEFLVSFYNNEISEKSEIFDDQFSVERPDGSNFTLKIRSTKLEDSAMYFCASSGSSQETQYFGPGTRLLVL.

This clonotype was counted only a few times. The chain has TRBV6-5 and TRBJ1-6; 9 positions match TRBD1. Germline CDR1 and CDR2: MNHEY and SVGAGI. V lost 5 bases to trimming and J lost 10 bases; unmatched junction nucleotides: 9. This CDR3 region has 15 residues. The CDR3 DNA sequence: TGTGCCAGCAGTCACCCACAGGGGGCTGAATCACCCCTCCACTTT. This codes for CASSHPQGAESPLHF.